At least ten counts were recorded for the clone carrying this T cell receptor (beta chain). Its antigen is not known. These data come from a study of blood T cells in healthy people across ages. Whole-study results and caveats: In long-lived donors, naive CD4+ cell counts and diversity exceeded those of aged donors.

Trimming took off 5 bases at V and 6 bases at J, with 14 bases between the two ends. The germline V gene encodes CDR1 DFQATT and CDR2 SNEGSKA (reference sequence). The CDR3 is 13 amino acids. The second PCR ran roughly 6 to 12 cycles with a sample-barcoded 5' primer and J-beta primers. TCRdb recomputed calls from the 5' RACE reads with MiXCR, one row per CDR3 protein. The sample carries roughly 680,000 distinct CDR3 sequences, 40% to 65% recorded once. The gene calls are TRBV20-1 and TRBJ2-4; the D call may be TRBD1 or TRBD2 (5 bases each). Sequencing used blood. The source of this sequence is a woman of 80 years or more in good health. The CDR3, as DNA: TGCAGTGCTCGGGGCAGTCAGGCAAACATTCAGTACTTC. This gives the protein CSARGSQANIQYF.